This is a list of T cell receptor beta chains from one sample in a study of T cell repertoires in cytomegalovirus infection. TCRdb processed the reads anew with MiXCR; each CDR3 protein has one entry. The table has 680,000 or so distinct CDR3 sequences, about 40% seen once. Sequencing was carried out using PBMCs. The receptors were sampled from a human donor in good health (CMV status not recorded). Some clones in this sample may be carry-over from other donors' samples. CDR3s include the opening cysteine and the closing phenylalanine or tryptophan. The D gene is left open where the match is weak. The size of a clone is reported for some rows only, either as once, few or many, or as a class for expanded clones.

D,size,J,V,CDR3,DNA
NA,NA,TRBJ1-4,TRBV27,CASSPIQVGYEKLFF,TGTGCCAGCAGTCCGATACAGGTGGGATACGAAAAACTGTTTTTT
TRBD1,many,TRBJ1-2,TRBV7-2,CASSLTPGTGTYGYTF,TGTGCCAGCAGCCTGACACCCGGGACAGGCACCTATGGCTACACCTTC
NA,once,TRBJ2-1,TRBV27,CASSFNWVLDNEQFF,TGTGCCAGCAGTTTTAACTGGGTTCTAGATAATGAGCAGTTCTTC
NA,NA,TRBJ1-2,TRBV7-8,CASSVGTGYGYTF,TGTGCCAGCAGCGTCGGTACCGGCTATGGCTACACCTTC
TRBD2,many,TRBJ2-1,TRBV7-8,CASEEGGHNEQFF,TGTGCCAGCGAAGAGGGAGGGCACAATGAGCAGTTCTTC
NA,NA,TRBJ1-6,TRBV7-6,CASSLAIEGSSYNSPLHF,TGTGCCAGCAGCTTAGCGATTGAGGGAAGCTCCTATAATTCACCCCTCCACTTT
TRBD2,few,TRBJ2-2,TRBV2,CASSEGHLAGGELFF,TGTGCCAGCAGTGAAGGTCACCTAGCGGGCGGGGAGCTGTTTTTT
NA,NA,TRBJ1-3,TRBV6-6,CASSYQGAGNTLYF,TGTGCCAGCAGTTACCAGGGAGCTGGAAACACCCTATATTTT
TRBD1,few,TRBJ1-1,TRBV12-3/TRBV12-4,CASYRGTNTEAFF,TGTGCCAGCTACAGGGGAACGAACACTGAAGCTTTCTTT
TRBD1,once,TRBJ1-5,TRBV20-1,CSVTTGRNQPQHF,TGCAGTGTAACGACAGGGAGAAACCAGCCCCAGCATTTT
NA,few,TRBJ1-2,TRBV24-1,CATSDRVQGYTF,TGTGCCACCAGTGATCGAGTACAAGGCTACACCTTC
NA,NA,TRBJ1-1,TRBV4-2,CASSQERQTEAFF,TGTGCCAGCAGCCAAGAACGTCAAACTGAAGCTTTCTTT
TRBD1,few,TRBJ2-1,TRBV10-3,CAISESRDRDNEQFF,TGTGCCATCAGTGAGTCCCGGGACAGGGACAATGAGCAGTTCTTC
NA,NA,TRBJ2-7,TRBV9,CASSVEVGYEQYF,TGTGCCAGCAGCGTAGAGGTGGGCTACGAGCAGTACTTC
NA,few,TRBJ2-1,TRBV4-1,CASSQVPTNSYNEQFF,TGCGCCAGCAGCCAAGTTCCTACCAACTCCTACAATGAGCAGTTCTTC
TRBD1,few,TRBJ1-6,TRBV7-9,CASRSRDRDNSPLHF,TGTGCCAGCAGATCCCGGGACAGAGATAATTCACCCCTCCACTTT
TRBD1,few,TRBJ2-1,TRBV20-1,CSAIRGTGALNEQFF,TGCAGTGCTATAAGAGGGACAGGGGCACTCAATGAGCAGTTCTTC
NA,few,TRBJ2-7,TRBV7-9,CASSFPTEYEQYF,TGTGCCAGCAGCTTCCCCACGGAGTACGAGCAGTACTTC
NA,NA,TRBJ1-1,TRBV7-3,CASSLKAGEENTEAFF,TGTGCCAGCAGCTTAAAAGCGGGAGAGGAGAACACTGAAGCTTTCTTT
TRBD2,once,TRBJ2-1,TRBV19,CASSMWTSGSNEQFF,TGTGCCAGTAGTATGTGGACTAGCGGGAGCAATGAGCAGTTCTTC
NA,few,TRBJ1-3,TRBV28,CASVRGNTIYF,TGTGCCAGCGTACGTGGAAACACCATATATTTT
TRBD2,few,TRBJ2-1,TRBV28,CASSLVREGYNEQFF,TGTGCCAGCAGTTTGGTACGGGAGGGTTACAATGAGCAGTTCTTC
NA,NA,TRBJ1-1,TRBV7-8,CASRLVPVGNTEAFF,TGTGCCAGCAGACTAGTCCCTGTGGGGAACACTGAAGCTTTCTTT
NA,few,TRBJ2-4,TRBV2,CASSRAKEDSIAKNIQYF,TGTGCCAGCAGTAGAGCAAAGGAGGACAGCATAGCCAAAAACATTCAGTACTTC